These 23 T cell receptor beta chains share one sample of origin, sequenced in a study of CD8+ T cells in alopecia areata. Sample treatment: oral pan-JAK inhibitor, 5-10 mg twice daily. RNA extraction and reverse transcription yielded cDNA as sequencing template. Using immunoSEQ multiplex PCR, the repertoire was profiled, and TCRdb retains in-frame clones only, with some absent. The sample includes fewer than 250,000 clones, roughly two fifths seen only once; the top ten take under 0.55%. Sequenced here: CD4+ T cells sorted from blood, sampled around week 30, from a patient treated with tofacitinib. The receptors come from a human donor with alopecia areata.

The chain recombines TRBV4-1 with TRBJ2-7, with 8 nucleotides matching TRBD1. With 4 bases clipped from V and 5 bases from J, the junction kept 7 bases outside the gene matches. In germline, CDR1 is MGHRA, CDR2 YSYEKL. The CDR3 sequence is 14 residues long. CDR3 coding DNA: TGCGCCAGCAGCCCTCGACAGGGGAGACACGAGCAGTACTTC. This gives the protein CASSPRQGRHEQYF.

J is TRBJ1-1 and V is TRBV5-1, with D maybe TRBD1 (6 bases). V was cut by 7 bases and J by 4 bases, with 20 bases left in between. Germline CDR1 is SGHRS and CDR2 is YFSETQ. The CDR3 has 15 amino acids. The CDR3 bases are TGCGCCAGCGGCTACGGAGGGGGAGGGAGCACTGAAGCTTTCTTT. Protein: CASGYGGGGSTEAFF. The full variable domain, its missing parts supplied by reference TRBV5-1 and TRBJ1-1, is KAGVTQTPRYLIKTRGQQVTLSCSPISGHRSVSWYQQTPGQGLQFLFEYFSETQRNKGNFPGRFSGRQFSNSRSEMNVSTLELGDSALYLCASGYGGGGSTEAFFGQGTRLTVV.

The chain uses TRBV13 and TRBJ2-7; 7 positions agree with TRBD1. The ends lost 4 bases at V and 4 bases at J; junction bases unmatched: 13. This CDR3 region has 16 residues. Germline loops: CDR1 PRHDT, CDR2 FYEKMQ (reference sequence). CDR3 in amino acids: CASSSGQQQGLYEQYF. DNA for the CDR3: TGTGCCAGCAGCTCGGGACAGCAGCAAGGGCTATACGAGCAGTACTTC. The variable domain in full, completed from reference TRBV13 and TRBJ2-7, reads AAGVIQSPRHLIKEKRETATLKCYPIPRHDTVYWYQQGPGQDPQFLISFYEKMQSDKGSIPDRFSAQQFSDYHSELNMSSLELGDSALYFCASSSGQQQGLYEQYFGPGTRLTVT.

This clone showed up just a few times. This sequence joins TRBV5-4 and TRBJ2-2; TRBD1 matches at 7 bases. J gave up 5 bases and V 0 bases, and 7 bases lay outside the gene matches. The germline gives CDR1 SGHNT, CDR2 YYREEE (reference sequence). CDR3 length: 16 residues. The CDR3 DNA reads TGTGCCAGCAGCTTGGCTGAAAACAGGGGTACCGGGGAGCTGTTTTTT. Its protein product is CASSLAENRGTGELFF.

J is TRBJ1-2 and V is TRBV20-1; 7 bases are a match to TRBD1. Germline loops: CDR1 DFQATT, CDR2 SNEGSKA (reference sequence). CDR3 length: 11 residues. The chain's CDR3 is CRAGTDNGYTF. The CDR3 DNA follows: TGCAGGGCCGGGACAGATAACGGCTACACCTTC.

The chain links TRBV5-1 to TRBJ1-3; D uncertain. The germline CDR1 and CDR2 sequences are SGHRS and YFSETQ. The CDR3 spans 14 residues. V lost 0 bases and J lost 2, with 6 bases in between. This CDR3 is CASSLADTGNTIYF. For the CDR3, the DNA is TGCGCCAGCAGCTTGGCAGATACTGGAAACACCATATATTTT.

The genes are TRBV6-5 and TRBJ2-3; 7 bases align to TRBD1. From germline, CDR1 is MNHEY and CDR2 SVGAGI. V was clipped by 5 bases and J by 4 bases; unmatched bases: 6. The CDR3 runs 14 residues. CDR3 DNA sequence: TGTGCCAGCAGTCTCGGAACAGGGGCAGATACGCAGTATTTT. It is translated as CASSLGTGADTQYF.

The rearrangement joins TRBV4-1 to TRBJ1-1, with unresolved D. Germline V gene sequence: CDR1 MGHRA, CDR2 YSYEKL. This CDR3 spans 15 amino acids. V lost 0 bases and J lost 4, with 12 bases in between. CDR3 loop: CASSQDMWVGTEAFF. For the CDR3, the DNA is TGCGCCAGCAGCCAAGATATGTGGGTGGGCACTGAAGCTTTCTTT.

This chain joins TRBV15 and TRBJ2-2, with D tentatively TRBD2 (5 bases). CDR3 length: 15 amino acids. Germline assignment: CDR1 LNHNV and CDR2 YYDKDF (reference sequence). Trimming took off 5 bases at V and 4 bases at J, with 14 bases between the two ends. The CDR3 sequence is CATSRDFYGTGELFF. The DNA for the CDR3 is TGTGCCACCAGCCGGGATTTTTACGGCACCGGGGAGCTGTTTTTT. Filled out from reference TRBV15 and TRBJ2-2, the complete variable domain reads DAMVIQNPRYQVTQFGKPVTLSCSQTLNHNVMYWYQQKSSQAPKLLFHYYDKDFNNEADTPDNFQSRRPNTSFCFLDIRSPGLGDTAMYLCATSRDFYGTGELFFGEGSRLTVL.

Notes on this clone: This specimen includes other DNA sequences encoding the same CDR3. The genes are TRBV5-1 and TRBJ2-3, with 12 positions matching TRBD2. The length of the CDR3 is 16 residues. The germline CDR1 and CDR2 sequences are SGHRS and YFSETQ. V lost 4 bases to trimming and J lost 0 bases; unmatched junction nucleotides: 3. CDR3 residues: CASSPGTSGSTDTQYF. CDR3 DNA: TGCGCCAGCAGCCCCGGGACTAGCGGGAGCACAGATACGCAGTATTTT.

The chain links TRBV6-1 to TRBJ2-6, with TRBD1 as a possible D gene (6 bases). The CDR3 loop spans 18 amino acids. The V gene lost 4 bases and the J gene lost 0 bases, with 16 bases spanning the gap. Germline V gives CDR1 MNHNS, CDR2 SASEGT. The CDR3: CASSATGLRASGANVLTF. CDR3 sequence (DNA): TGTGCCAGCAGTGCCACAGGGTTAAGGGCCTCTGGGGCCAACGTCCTGACTTTC.

V and J are TRBV29-1 and TRBJ2-3; 8 nucleotides align to TRBD2. The V gene end was trimmed by 3 bases and the J gene end by 1 base; junction bases not matched to a gene: 0. Germline V gene lookup returns CDR1 SQVTM and CDR2 ANQGSEA. The length of the CDR3 is 13 residues. The CDR3 region is CSVDGRGTDTQYF. CDR3 in DNA: TGCAGCGTTGACGGGAGGGGCACAGATACGCAGTATTTT.

The chain has TRBV19 and TRBJ1-5; a possible D gene is TRBD1 (5 bases). CDR3 length equals 12 residues. Per germline, CDR1 LNHDA and CDR2 SQIVND (reference sequence). Between the trimmed V and J ends, which lost 10 bases and 7 bases, there was a span of 14 bases. This CDR3 is CAIGRGEQPQHF. CDR3 sequence (DNA): TGTGCCATCGGGAGGGGTGAACAGCCCCAGCATTTT.

The chain uses TRBV23-1 and TRBJ1-2, with TRBD1 identical over 7 bases. TRBV23-1 is given ORF status, its function remaining uncertain. This CDR3 comprises 16 residues. J was trimmed by 0 bases and V by 8 bases; bases with no gene match: 12. The CDR3: CASLGQGVLANYGYTF. The CDR3 DNA sequence: TGCGCCAGCCTGGGGCAGGGGGTGTTAGCTAACTATGGCTACACCTTC.

The rearrangement uses TRBV6-1 and TRBJ1-2, with a tentative D call TRBD1 (5 bases). The CDR3 runs to 14 residues. Germline CDR1 and CDR2: MNHNS and SASEGT. Trimming pared 2 bases from V and 4 bases from J, leaving 11 bases between. CDR3 protein: CASSESGLGYGYTF. The CDR3 DNA follows: TGTGCCAGCAGTGAATCAGGGCTCGGCTATGGCTACACCTTC.

The V gene is TRBV5-4, the J gene TRBJ1-4; maybe TRBD1 (5 bases). V was cut by 1 base and J by 1 base, with 5 bases left in between. The CDR3 consists of 14 residues. Germline V gene lookup returns CDR1 SGHNT and CDR2 YYREEE (reference sequence). As DNA, the CDR3 is TGTGCCAGCAGCTTGAGGGGAACTAATGAAAAACTGTTTTTT. Encoded protein: CASSLRGTNEKLFF.

The chain carries TRBV7-9 and TRBJ2-1, with TRBD1 identical over 10 bases. The CDR3 is made up of 15 amino acids. J gave up 5 bases and V 5 bases, and 6 bases lay outside the gene matches. Germline CDR1 reads SEHNR; CDR2 reads FQNEAQ (reference sequence). The CDR3 spells CASSPGTGANNEQFF. The CDR3, as DNA: TGTGCCAGCAGCCCCGGGACAGGGGCAAACAATGAGCAGTTCTTC.

This clone has just one count. This chain uses TRBV6-5 with TRBJ2-5; 13 bases map to TRBD2. Germline CDR1 reads MNHEY; CDR2 reads SVGAGI. The CDR3 is 16 amino acids. V trimming: 3 bases; J trimming: 3 bases; junction bases outside the gene matches: 4. DNA for the CDR3: TGTGCCAGCAGTTATCGACTAGCGGGAGGAGAAGAGACCCAGTACTTC. This codes for CASSYRLAGGEETQYF.

V usage is TRBV25-1 and J usage is TRBJ1-2; no firm D call. This CDR3 has 13 amino acids. The germline V and J ends were trimmed by 2 bases and 1 base, with 5 bases remaining between them. CDR1 is MGHDK, CDR2 SYGVNS, per germline. CDR3 amino acids: CASSEGDNYGYTF. The CDR3 bases are TGTGCCAGCAGTGAAGGGGATAACTATGGCTACACCTTC.

This chain uses TRBV18 with TRBJ2-7, with D maybe TRBD1 (5 bases). V gave up 0 bases and J gave up 0 bases, with 12 bases separating them. CDR1 and CDR2 (germline): KGHSH, LQKENI. There are 16 residues in the CDR3. Here the CDR3 DNA reads TGTGCCAGCTCACCACCGTTCCAGGGAAGCTCCTACGAGCAGTACTTC. It translates to CASSPPFQGSSYEQYF.

In this sample, this clone turned up a few times. In DNA form, the CDR3 reads TGTGCCAGCAGTTTACACACTAAAATGGGCGGGGAGCTGTTTTTT. It encodes CASSLHTKMGGELFF. The chain joins TRBV6-5 to TRBJ2-2; D unresolved. In germline, CDR1 is MNHEY, CDR2 SVGAGI. With 4 bases removed from V and 7 bases from J, the gap between germline ends came to 16 bases. There are 15 residues in the CDR3.

This chain links TRBV2 with TRBJ2-7; no clear D gene. Trimming removed 5 bases at V and 1 base at J, with 6 bases between. From germline, CDR1 is SNHLY and CDR2 FYNNEI. This CDR3 spans 12 amino acids. Here the CDR3 reads CASSLLSYEQYF. The DNA for the CDR3 is TGTGCCAGCAGTCTCCTGTCCTACGAGCAGTACTTC. The full variable domain, completed using reference TRBV2 and TRBJ2-7, is EPEVTQTPSHQVTQMGQEVILRCVPISNHLYFYWYRQILGQKVEFLVSFYNNEISEKSEIFDDQFSVERPDGSNFTLKIRSTKLEDSAMYFCASSLLSYEQYFGPGTRLTVT.

The chain is built from TRBV29-1 and TRBJ2-7; D gene ambiguous. The CDR3 loop spans 14 amino acids. V lost 4 bases and J lost 0, with 13 bases in between. Per germline, CDR1 SQVTM and CDR2 ANQGSEA. The CDR3 loop is CSVGFDYNSYEQYF. In nucleotides, the CDR3 is TGCAGCGTTGGTTTCGATTACAACTCCTACGAGCAGTACTTC.